This T cell receptor beta chain was captured in a study of molecular identifiers for immune sequencing clone quantification. General study points: Naive cells had under 1% of molecules in clones above 20 RNA copies, effectors over 98%.

TCRdb independently ran MiXCR on the PCR reads; one entry per CDR3 protein. The table lists roughly 65,000 distinct CDR3 sequences, around a sixth of them singletons. The V gene's germline CDR1 is DFQATT and CDR2 SNEGSKA (reference sequence). The CDR3 covers 14 residues. Trimming left V 1 base short and J 16 bases short, with 23 bases between. Ten or more counts support this clonotype. Its antigen is not identified. The specimen was naive CD8+ T cells from blood, with Jurkat cell RNA spiked in. This sample's subset: FACS-sorted CD8+CD4-CCR7+CD45RA+ naive T cells. This sequence joins TRBV20-1 and TRBJ2-1, with D uncertain. The receptor comes from a human donor in good health. Some libraries in this study had Jurkat cell RNA spiked in. The CDR3 DNA reads as TGCAGTGCTAGAGTTGTCGGAACAAATGAGCATTATTTCTTC. Translating it yields CSARVVGTNEHYFF.